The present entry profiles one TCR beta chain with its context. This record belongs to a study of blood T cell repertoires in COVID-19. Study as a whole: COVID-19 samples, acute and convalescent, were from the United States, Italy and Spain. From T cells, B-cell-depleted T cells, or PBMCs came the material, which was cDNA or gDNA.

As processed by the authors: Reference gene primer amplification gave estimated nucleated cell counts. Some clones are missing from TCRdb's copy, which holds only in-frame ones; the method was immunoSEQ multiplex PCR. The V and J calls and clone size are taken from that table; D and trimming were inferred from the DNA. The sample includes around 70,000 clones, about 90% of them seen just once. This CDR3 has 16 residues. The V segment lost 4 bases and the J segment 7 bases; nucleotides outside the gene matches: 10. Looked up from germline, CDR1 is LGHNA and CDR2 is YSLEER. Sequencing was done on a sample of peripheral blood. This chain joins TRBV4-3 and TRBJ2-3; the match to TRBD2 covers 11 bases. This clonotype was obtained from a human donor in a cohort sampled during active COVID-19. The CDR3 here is CASSRLSGGAENTQYF. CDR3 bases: TGCGCCAGCAGCCGCCTTAGCGGGGGGGCGGAGAATACGCAGTATTTT.